Listed here are 4 T cell receptor beta chains from one sample, sequenced in a study of cytomegalovirus exposure and HLA in healthy donors. The PCR contained 60 Vbeta and 13 Jbeta primers. Data came from immunoSEQ multiplex PCR; TCRdb stores just in-frame clones and leaves some out. This table holds approximately 290,000 clones, about 80% found once. The material sequenced was PBMCs. These receptor sequences come from a girl aged 2 to 9 in good health and CMV-seronegative.

This clone has just one count. This sequence joins TRBV13 and TRBJ2-7, with D possibly TRBD2 on 7 matching bases. V was cut by 8 bases and J by 1 base, with 21 bases left in between. This CDR3 contains 16 residues. The germline gives CDR1 PRHDT, CDR2 FYEKMQ (reference sequence). The CDR3 here is CASSEDGGRRSYEQYF. In DNA form, the CDR3 reads TGTGCCAGCTCCGAAGACGGGGGGCGAAGGTCCTACGAGCAGTACTTC.

The V call is TRBV21-1, the J call TRBJ2-7; TRBD2 is the table's D call and was not checked against the DNA. TRBV21-1 is a known pseudogene. This CDR3 is built from 17 residues. The DNA for the CDR3 is TGTGCCAGCAGCACTCGGGATACTCGGCGGGAAGGGTACGAGCAGTACTTC. Its translation: CASSTRDTRREGYEQYF.

This clone came up once. The rearrangement uses TRBV28 and TRBJ2-1; TRBD2 matches at 9 bases. Germline V gene sequence: CDR1 MDHEN, CDR2 SYDVKM. The CDR3 is 13 residues long. V was clipped by 8 bases and J by 9 bases; unmatched bases: 8. Here the CDR3 reads CASSGGGAFEQFF. CDR3 DNA sequence: TGTGCCAGCTCGGGCGGGGGGGCGTTTGAGCAGTTCTTC.

The chain is built from TRBV13 and TRBJ1-6; D is unclear. This CDR3 is 16 amino acids long. Germline V gives CDR1 PRHDT, CDR2 FYEKMQ (reference sequence). Trimming left V 5 bases short and J 0 bases short, with 11 bases between. CDR3 protein: CASSRTGYSYNSPLHF. The CDR3 region has the DNA TGTGCCAGCAGCCGGACGGGGTACTCCTATAATTCACCCCTCCACTTT.